The 16 T cell receptor beta chains listed next were all sequenced from one sample in a study of T-cell memory formation after mild COVID-19. TCRdb analysed the 5' RACE reads with MiXCR anew, one entry per CDR3 protein. This table has 300,000 to 400,000 distinct CDR3 sequences, roughly 13% appearing once. Sequences were obtained from PBMCs or a T cell subset sorted from them (not recorded which). The receptors come from a man between 18 and 29 years old who had mild COVID-19 (a few samples of this study predate the infection). Cell type and time point are not known.

The sample holds many counts of this clonotype. This chain links TRBV6-5 with TRBJ2-2, with D perhaps matching TRBD1 (6 bases). Germline CDR1 is MNHEY and CDR2 is SVGAGI. Trimming stripped 6 bases from V and 5 bases from J, with 13 bases between. This CDR3 has 14 amino acids. CDR3: CASSQGWGTGELFF. DNA of the CDR3: TGTGCCAGCAGCCAGGGGTGGGGAACCGGGGAGCTGTTTTTT.

The J gene is TRBJ1-1, the V gene TRBV29-1; 7 nucleotides agree with TRBD1. This CDR3 comprises 11 residues. The germline gives CDR1 SQVTM, CDR2 ANQGSEA. V trimming: 7 bases; J trimming: 6 bases; junction bases outside the gene matches: 5. The CDR3 reads CSAAQGAEAFF. DNA of the CDR3: TGCAGCGCCGCCCAGGGGGCTGAAGCTTTCTTT. Variable domain in full (rest from reference TRBV29-1 and TRBJ1-1): SAVISQKPSRDICQRGTSLTIQCQVDSQVTMMFWYRQQPGQSLTLIATANQGSEATYESGFVIDKFPISRPNLTFSTLTVSNMSPEDSSIYLCSAAQGAEAFFGQGTRLTVV.

This clonotype turned up a few times. The chain employs TRBV20-1 and TRBJ1-1; D call uncertain. Germline-derived CDR1 and CDR2 are DFQATT and SNEGSKA (reference sequence). Trimming shortened V by 5 bases and J by 6 bases, and 16 bases separated the two germline ends. The length of the CDR3 is 13 residues. CDR3 region: CSAPPAGYAEAFF. The CDR3, as DNA: TGCAGTGCTCCACCTGCGGGGTACGCTGAAGCTTTCTTT.

J is TRBJ2-3 and V is TRBV20-1; the match to TRBD2 covers 9 bases. Losses at the gene ends were 5 bases for V and 3 bases for J; bases not matched to a gene: 3. The CDR3 extends over 13 amino acids. Germline lookup yields CDR1 DFQATT and CDR2 SNEGSKA (reference sequence). The chain's CDR3 is CSAPTSGTDTQYF. CDR3 nucleotide sequence: TGCAGTGCTCCGACTAGCGGTACAGATACGCAGTATTTT.

This clonotype was counted between two and nine times. J is TRBJ1-6 and V is TRBV10-3, with D hard to call. With 6 bases removed from V and 7 bases from J, the gap between germline ends came to 16 bases. Germline loops: CDR1 ENHRY, CDR2 SYGVKD. The CDR3 sequence is 15 residues long. CDR3 sequence reads: CAISRTGEGNSPLHF. In nucleotides, the CDR3 is TGTGCCATCAGCCGGACCGGGGAGGGAAATTCACCCCTCCACTTT.

This clonotype has ten or more counts. This rearrangement joins TRBV4-3 to TRBJ2-7; D is unresolved. The CDR3 extends over 13 amino acids. Trimming took off 1 base at V and 2 bases at J, with 6 bases between the two ends. The germline V gene encodes CDR1 LGHNA and CDR2 YSLEER. The CDR3 region is CASSQARTYEQYF. The CDR3 DNA reads as TGCGCCAGCAGCCAAGCCAGAACCTACGAGCAGTACTTC.

J is TRBJ2-7 and V is TRBV29-1, with unresolved D. Germline V gene data show CDR1 as SQVTM and CDR2 as ANQGSEA. The CDR3 runs 12 residues. The CDR3 nucleotides are TGCAGCGCTGAAGTAGGCGCTGGTGTGCAGTACGTC. It yields the protein CSAEVGAGVQYV.

This clonotype was counted between two and nine times. The CDR3 protein is CASSFQPEETQYF. CDR3 in DNA: TGTGCCAGCAGTTTTCAACCCGAAGAGACCCAGTACTTC. V gene TRBV12-3 or TRBV12-4 combines with J gene TRBJ2-5, with unresolved D. This CDR3 is built from 13 residues. Trimming pared 3 bases from V and 3 bases from J, leaving 8 bases between.

This clonotype was recorded at least ten times. The chain joins TRBV12-3 or TRBV12-4 to TRBJ2-2; D is tentatively TRBD1 or TRBD2 (5 bases each). The V gene lost 6 bases and the J gene lost 0 bases, with 8 bases spanning the gap. There are 14 residues in the CDR3. In DNA, the CDR3 is TGTGCCAGCAGACCGGGACCGAACACCGGGGAGCTGTTTTTT. Translated, it gives CASRPGPNTGELFF.

The genes are TRBV5-4 and TRBJ2-3; no clear D. V was cut by 6 bases and J by 6 bases, with 20 bases left in between. Germline V gene sequence: CDR1 SGHNT, CDR2 YYREEE (reference sequence). The CDR3 is 15 amino acids. The CDR3: CASTMRMLPFDTQYF. CDR3 nucleotides: TGTGCCAGCACTATGAGGATGCTTCCCTTCGATACGCAGTATTTT.

V usage is TRBV5-1 and J usage is TRBJ2-3; D not certain. The CDR3 length is 16 residues. Trimming removed 7 bases at V and 0 bases at J, with 18 bases between. CDR1 is SGHRS, CDR2 YFSETQ, per germline. CDR3 region: CASRDIRTSSTDTQYF. In DNA, the CDR3 is TGCGCCAGCCGCGATATCAGGACCTCTAGCACAGATACGCAGTATTTT.

This sequence joins TRBV12-3 or TRBV12-4 and TRBJ2-5, with 13 nucleotides matching TRBD2. The V and J ends lost 7 bases and 5 bases, in that order; junction bases with no gene match: 7. The CDR3 sequence is 15 residues long. CDR3 DNA: TGTGCCAGCACCTTGGGACTAGCGGGGTGGGAGACCCAGTACTTC. Translation gives CASTLGLAGWETQYF.

The rearrangement uses TRBV3-1 and TRBJ2-1; 8 nucleotides line up with TRBD2. V lost 4 bases to trimming and J lost 0 bases; unmatched junction nucleotides: 5. CDR3 length: 16 amino acids. Germline assignment: CDR1 LGHDT and CDR2 YNNKEL (reference sequence). DNA for the CDR3: TGTGCCAGCAGCCGCCTCAGCGGGAGCTCCTACAATGAGCAGTTCTTC. The encoded protein is CASSRLSGSSYNEQFF.

The chain links TRBV2 to TRBJ2-2, with 12 bases aligning to TRBD2. The CDR3 runs to 15 residues. Trimming at V came to 4 bases and at J to 7 bases, leaving 4 bases not matched to a gene. Looked up from germline, CDR1 is SNHLY and CDR2 is FYNNEI. Here the CDR3 reads CASSALAGGIGELFF. DNA for the CDR3: TGTGCCAGCAGTGCACTAGCGGGGGGCATCGGGGAGCTGTTTTTT.

Only a few counts were recorded for this clonotype. The chain employs TRBV12-3 or TRBV12-4 and TRBJ1-3; D ambiguous. CDR3 length: 12 amino acids. V lost 3 bases, J lost 8 bases, and 8 bases lay in between. The CDR3 DNA follows: TGTGCCAGCAGTTTGTTCCGTGACACCATATATTTT. The encoded protein is CASSLFRDTIYF.

V gene TRBV9 combines with J gene TRBJ1-2, with D possibly TRBD1 on 5 matching bases. The germline CDR1 and CDR2 sequences are SGDLS and YYNGEE. V was pared by 0 bases and J by 8 bases, with 8 bases between. The CDR3 extends over 12 amino acids. The DNA for the CDR3 is TGTGCCAGCAGCGTAGGCAGGGTCGGCTACACCTTC. It specifies CASSVGRVGYTF. Complete variable domain (other parts from reference TRBV9 and TRBJ1-2): DSGVTQTPKHLITATGQRVTLRCSPRSGDLSVYWYQQSLDQGLQFLIQYYNGEERAKGNILERFSAQQFPDLHSELNLSSLELGDSALYFCASSVGRVGYTFGSGTRLTVV.